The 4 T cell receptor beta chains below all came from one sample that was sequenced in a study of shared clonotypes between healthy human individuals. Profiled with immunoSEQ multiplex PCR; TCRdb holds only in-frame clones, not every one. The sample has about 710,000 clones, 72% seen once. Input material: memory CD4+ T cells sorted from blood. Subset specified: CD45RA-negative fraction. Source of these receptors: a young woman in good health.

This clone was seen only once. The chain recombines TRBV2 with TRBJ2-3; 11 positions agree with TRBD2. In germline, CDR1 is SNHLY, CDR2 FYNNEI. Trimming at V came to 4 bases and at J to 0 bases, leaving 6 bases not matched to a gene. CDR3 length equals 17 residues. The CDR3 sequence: CASSAGTSGRSTDTQYF. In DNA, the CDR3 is TGTGCCAGCAGTGCCGGGACTAGCGGTCGTAGCACAGATACGCAGTATTTT.

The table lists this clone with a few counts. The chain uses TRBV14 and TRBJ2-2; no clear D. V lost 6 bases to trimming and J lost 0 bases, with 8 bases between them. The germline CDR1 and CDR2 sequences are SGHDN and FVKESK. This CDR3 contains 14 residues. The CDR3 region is CASSPFSNTGELFF. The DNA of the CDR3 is TGTGCCAGCAGTCCCTTCTCGAACACCGGGGAGCTGTTTTTT. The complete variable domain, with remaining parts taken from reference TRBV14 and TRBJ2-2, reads EAGVTQFPSHSVIEKGQTVTLRCDPISGHDNLYWYRRVMGKEIKFLLHFVKESKQDESGMPNNRFLAERTGGTYSTLKVQPAELEDSGVYFCASSPFSNTGELFFGEGSRLTVL.

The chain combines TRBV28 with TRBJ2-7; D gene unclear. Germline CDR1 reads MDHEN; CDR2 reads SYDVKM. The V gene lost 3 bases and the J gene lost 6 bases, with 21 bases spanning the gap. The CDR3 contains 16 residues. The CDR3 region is CASSFSYLGRFVEQYF. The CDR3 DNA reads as TGTGCCAGCAGTTTTTCGTATCTGGGCAGGTTCGTCGAGCAGTACTTC.

The CDR3 DNA is TGCGCCAGCAGCTTGGTTTTAGATGCTCGTCAAGAGACCCAGTACTTC. Translation gives CASSLVLDARQETQYF. The chain combines TRBV5-1 with TRBJ2-5; D unresolved. Germline CDR1 reads SGHRS; CDR2 reads YFSETQ. Trimming removed 0 bases from V and 2 bases from J, with 14 bases in between. The CDR3 consists of 16 residues. The full variable domain, its missing parts supplied by reference TRBV5-1 and TRBJ2-5, is KAGVTQTPRYLIKTRGQQVTLSCSPISGHRSVSWYQQTPGQGLQFLFEYFSETQRNKGNFPGRFSGRQFSNSRSEMNVSTLELGDSALYLCASSLVLDARQETQYFGPGTRLLVL.